This T cell receptor beta chain originates from a study of T cells in Graves' hyperthyroidism and ophthalmopathy. Study observations and caveats: Most clonotypes expanded in the thyroid (above 0.001) were also present in blood. Ophthalmopathy was distinguished from stable hyperthyroidism by 13 V-J signatures.

Amplification yielded TCR beta CDR3 regions, with RNA transcripts as the source. The HTBI primer set drove a first-round RT-PCR of the TCR CDR3. MiXCR was run by TCRdb on the multiplex PCR reads, yielding one entry per CDR3 protein. The sample carries around 660,000 distinct CDR3 sequences, just under 45% recorded once. The CDR3 covers 14 residues. In germline, CDR1 is SNHLY, CDR2 FYNNEI. Comment on this clonotype: What it recognizes is unknown. Compared with germline, one end of the junction differs, possibly owing to a read error.

This chain connects TRBV2 to TRBJ1-4; perhaps TRBD1 as D (5 bases). The TCR originated in an adult man with Graves' disease, either hyperthyroidism or ophthalmopathy (not recorded which). The source material was peripheral blood or thyroid tissue (not recorded which). The CDR3 bases are TGTGCCAGCAGTGAAGGGGGCGGTAATAAAAAACTGTTTTTT. It codes for CASSEGGGNKKLFF.